Listed here are 20 T cell receptor beta chains from one sample, sequenced in a study of CD8 T cells in Susac syndrome. RNA totalling about 0.5 to 1 ug underwent reverse transcription with random hexamers. TCRdb passed the immunoSEQ multiplex PCR reads through MiXCR, listing each CDR3 protein once. The sample records 70,000 to 100,000 distinct CDR3 sequences, roughly 96% being singletons. The source material was CD8+ T cells from PBMCs. The source is a human donor with Susac syndrome.

The rearrangement uses TRBV5-1 and TRBJ1-2; 8 bases align to TRBD1. Germline V CDR1 and CDR2: SGHRS, YFSETQ. Trimming cost V 2 bases and J 6 bases; bases outside gene matches: 3. The CDR3 loop spans 13 amino acids. The chain's CDR3 is CASSFQGADGYTF. As DNA, the CDR3 is TGCGCCAGCAGCTTCCAGGGGGCGGATGGCTACACCTTC.

The rearrangement uses TRBV29-1 and TRBJ2-7, with TRBD2 matching 8 bases. Germline loops: CDR1 SQVTM, CDR2 ANQGSEA. V lost 0 bases to trimming and J lost 1 base; unmatched junction nucleotides: 5. The CDR3 length is 15 residues. The CDR3: CSVEEGGRSSYEQYF. As DNA, the CDR3 is TGCAGCGTTGAAGAAGGCGGGAGGAGTTCCTACGAGCAGTACTTC.

The V gene is TRBV27, the J gene TRBJ2-3, with TRBD2 matching 12 bases. Germline CDR1 is MNHEY and CDR2 is SMNVEV (reference sequence). The CDR3 sequence is 15 residues long. Trimming cost V 6 bases and J 5 bases; bases outside gene matches: 6. The CDR3 nucleotides are TGTGCCAGCAGCCCGACTAGCGGGAGTGGAGATACGCAGTATTTT. Translation gives CASSPTSGSGDTQYF.

The chain uses TRBV9 and TRBJ2-5; unclear D gene. V was shortened by 0 bases and J by 2 bases, with 11 bases between the two germline ends. The CDR3 runs to 15 residues. Per the germline V gene, CDR1 is SGDLS and CDR2 is YYNGEE. CDR3 sequence: CASSVDSNPQETQYF. For the CDR3, the DNA is TGTGCCAGCAGCGTAGACAGTAACCCTCAAGAGACCCAGTACTTC.

This clonotype has just one count. CDR3 in amino acids: CSAGSADTQYF. The CDR3, as DNA: TGCAGTGCGGGCTCCGCAGATACGCAGTATTTT. The J gene is TRBJ2-3, the V gene TRBV20-1, with D hard to call. The CDR3 length is 11 residues. Looked up from germline, CDR1 is DFQATT and CDR2 is SNEGSKA (reference sequence). Trimming stripped 6 bases from V and 4 bases from J, with 8 bases between.

Within the sample, this clonotype is medium-sized. The chain links TRBV7-2 to TRBJ2-2; the match to TRBD1 covers 8 bases. V dropped 2 bases and J dropped 6; count of bases not matched to a gene: 8. In germline, CDR1 is SGHTA, CDR2 FQGNSA. CDR3 length: 16 residues. The CDR3 coding sequence is TGTGCCAGCAGCTTAAGACAGGGGATTACCTCCGGGGAGCTGTTTTTT. It is translated as CASSLRQGITSGELFF.

This clonotype appeared a single time. V gene TRBV25-1 combines with J gene TRBJ2-5, with D perhaps TRBD2 (6 bases). The CDR3 is made up of 16 amino acids. V gave up 1 base and J gave up 0 bases, with 12 bases separating them. Germline lookup yields CDR1 MGHDK and CDR2 SYGVNS. CDR3 bases: TGTGCCAGCAGTGAATGGAGCGGGCAGGACCAAGAGACCCAGTACTTC. The encoded protein is CASSEWSGQDQETQYF. The full variable domain, completed using reference TRBV25-1 and TRBJ2-5, is EADIYQTPRYLVIGTGKKITLECSQTMGHDKMYWYQQDPGMELHLIHYSYGVNSTEKGDLSSESTVSRIRTEHFPLTLESARPSHTSQYLCASSEWSGQDQETQYFGPGTRLLVL.

The rearrangement joins TRBV13 to TRBJ2-2, with TRBD1 identical over 8 bases. V gave up 5 bases and J gave up 1 base; unmatched junction bases: 6. CDR3 size: 16 residues. Germline CDR1 and CDR2: PRHDT and FYEKMQ (reference sequence). The CDR3 loop is CASSPTGAGNTGELFF. CDR3 sequence (DNA): TGTGCCAGCAGCCCGACAGGGGCTGGGAACACCGGGGAGCTGTTTTTT.

This chain links TRBV4-2 with TRBJ2-2; D uncertain. Germline assignment: CDR1 LGHNA and CDR2 YNFKEQ. V lost 3 bases to trimming and J lost 0 bases, with 8 bases between them. The CDR3 length is 15 residues. CDR3 residues: CASSQRQPNTGELFF. CDR3 nucleotides: TGTGCCAGCAGCCAGCGGCAGCCGAACACCGGGGAGCTGTTTTTT.

This clonotype was recorded only once. The chain joins TRBV20-1 to TRBJ2-1, with TRBD1 as a possible D gene (5 bases). Between the trimmed V and J ends, which lost 3 bases and 3 bases, there was a span of 9 bases. Germline-derived CDR1 and CDR2 are DFQATT and SNEGSKA (reference sequence). CDR3 size: 13 residues. The CDR3 DNA reads TGCAGTGCTAGTAAAGGGGACTACAATGAGCAGTTCTTC. This codes for CSASKGDYNEQFF.

The gene calls are TRBV20-1 and TRBJ1-5; no clear D gene. Deletions cut 0 bases from V and 3 bases from J, with 18 bases between. The CDR3 is made up of 17 amino acids. Germline V gene data show CDR1 as DFQATT and CDR2 as SNEGSKA (reference sequence). The CDR3 protein is CSARDESETAYNQPQHF. The CDR3, as DNA: TGCAGTGCTAGAGATGAGTCGGAGACTGCATACAATCAGCCCCAGCATTTT.

The rearrangement joins TRBV7-8 to TRBJ1-2, with D maybe TRBD1 (5 bases). Trimming cost V 5 bases and J 4 bases, with 17 bases left between them. Germline CDR1 and CDR2: SGHVS and FQNEAQ. CDR3 length equals 15 residues. The CDR3: CASSQGRLTFYGYTF. The CDR3 DNA follows: TGTGCCAGCAGCCAGGGACGCTTAACATTCTATGGCTACACCTTC.

The CDR3 loop reads CSVEVDSLTEAFF. DNA for the CDR3: TGCAGCGTTGAAGTTGACAGCCTCACTGAAGCTTTCTTT. This chain joins TRBV29-1 and TRBJ1-1; D is perhaps TRBD1 (5 bases). This CDR3 has 13 amino acids. The germline V gene encodes CDR1 SQVTM and CDR2 ANQGSEA. Trimming stripped 1 base from V and 4 bases from J, with 10 bases between.

This rearrangement joins TRBV7-9 to TRBJ2-2; possible D gene TRBD1, 5 bases. Germline CDR1 reads SEHNR; CDR2 reads FQNEAQ (reference sequence). V shed 0 bases and J shed 2 bases, with 7 bases lying between them. The CDR3 spans 15 residues. CDR3: CASSLARENTGELFF. The CDR3 nucleotides are TGTGCCAGCAGCTTAGCCAGGGAAAACACCGGGGAGCTGTTTTTT.

This clonotype has just one count. The V gene is TRBV5-6, the J gene TRBJ2-7; TRBD2 might be the D (7 bases). Trimming removed 3 bases from V and 3 bases from J, with 16 bases in between. This CDR3 comprises 15 residues. Per the germline V gene, CDR1 is SGHDT and CDR2 is YYEEEE. CDR3: CASSSRQRDIYEQYV. The DNA of the CDR3 is TGTGCCAGCAGCTCACGACAGCGGGACATCTACGAGCAGTACGTC.

The chain has TRBV10-3 and TRBJ1-2; D ambiguous. This CDR3 has 15 amino acids. The germline CDR1 and CDR2 sequences are ENHRY and SYGVKD. The V end was cut by 2 bases, the J end by 3 bases, with 13 bases between. The chain's CDR3 is CAISEKAGEDYGYTF. The CDR3 DNA reads TGTGCCATCAGTGAGAAGGCTGGAGAGGACTATGGCTACACCTTC.

V usage is TRBV9 and J usage is TRBJ1-2; D perhaps matches TRBD1 (6 bases). CDR1 and CDR2 (germline): SGDLS, YYNGEE. The CDR3 loop spans 14 amino acids. V was clipped by 4 bases and J by 6 bases, with 16 bases between them. CDR3: CASSLRTAVDGYTF. CDR3 DNA sequence: TGTGCCAGCAGCCTCCGGACAGCAGTTGATGGCTACACCTTC.

The chain is built from TRBV19 and TRBJ1-2, with TRBD1 as a possible D gene (5 bases). Trimming pared 9 bases from V and 3 bases from J, leaving 20 bases between. Looked up from germline, CDR1 is LNHDA and CDR2 is SQIVND (reference sequence). This CDR3 has 15 residues. This CDR3 reads CARLRDRRDDYGYTF. The DNA of the CDR3 is TGTGCCAGACTCCGTGACAGACGCGATGACTATGGCTACACCTTC.

V gene TRBV7-3 combines with J gene TRBJ2-5; 9 bases are a match to TRBD1. V gave up 0 bases and J gave up 2 bases; unmatched junction bases: 1. The germline V gene has CDR1 SGHTA and CDR2 FQGTGA. This CDR3 region has 15 residues. CDR3 bases: TGTGCCAGCAGCTTAACTGGGACAGGGCAAGAGACCCAGTACTTC. Its protein product is CASSLTGTGQETQYF.

The rearrangement links TRBV28 to TRBJ2-7; D unclear. Germline V gene data show CDR1 as MDHEN and CDR2 as SYDVKM. The CDR3 loop spans 14 amino acids. With 6 bases removed from V and 3 bases from J, the gap between germline ends came to 15 bases. The CDR3: CASSPLEAHYEQYF. CDR3 bases: TGTGCCAGCAGCCCCTTGGAAGCCCACTACGAGCAGTACTTC.